This is a list of T cell receptor beta chains from one sample in a study of Ad26.COV2.S vaccination and SARS-CoV-2 variants. Sequenced by immunoSEQ multiplex PCR; TCRdb stores in-frame clones only, minus some. Counted here are about 350,000 clones, about 89% occurring once; the ten biggest clones make up roughly 5%. The material was peripheral blood, obtained in a trial of Ad26.COV2.S vaccine versus placebo. The receptor set was obtained from a person between 18 and 59 years old who received the Ad26.COV2.S COVID-19 vaccine or a placebo. CDR3s include the opening cysteine and the closing phenylalanine or tryptophan. The order of the fields is J gene, CDR3 length, V gene, clone size, D gene, CDR3 protein, CDR3 DNA. The D gene is left open where the match is weak. Rows give clone size only sometimes, using once, few, many, or a class for an expanded clone.

J: TRBJ2-7; length: 14; V: TRBV7-8; size: few; D: TRBD2; CDR3: CASSFRGGSYEQYF; DNA: TGTGCCAGCAGCTTTCGCGGGGGCTCCTACGAGCAGTACTTC
J: TRBJ1-4; length: 15; V: TRBV6-5; size: once; D: .; CDR3: CASSPSSGTGEKLFF; DNA: TGTGCCAGCAGCCCCTCGTCCGGGACGGGTGAAAAACTGTTTTTT
J: TRBJ2-3; length: 17; V: TRBV29-1; size: .; D: TRBD1; CDR3: CSVAGTGVIGSTDTQYF; DNA: TGCAGCGTTGCCGGGACAGGGGTTATTGGTAGCACAGATACGCAGTATTTT
J: TRBJ2-7; length: 16; V: TRBV27; size: .; D: .; CDR3: CASSLSTGQISYEQYF; DNA: TGTGCCAGCAGTTTATCTACGGGGCAGATCTCCTACGAGCAGTACTTC
J: TRBJ1-2; length: 12; V: TRBV12-3/TRBV12-4; size: .; D: .; CDR3: CASSFGDYGYTF; DNA: TGTGCCAGCAGTTTTGGGGATTATGGCTACACCTTC
J: TRBJ1-2; length: 12; V: TRBV6-1; size: .; D: .; CDR3: CASSDEVVGYTF; DNA: TGTGCCAGCAGTGACGAAGTCGTGGGCTACACCTTC
J: TRBJ1-6; length: 17; V: TRBV25-1; size: .; D: .; CDR3: CASSVAGESSYNSPLHF; DNA: TGTGCCAGCAGTGTGGCCGGCGAGAGCTCCTATAATTCACCCCTCCACTTT
J: TRBJ1-2; length: 14; V: TRBV6-5; size: .; D: .; CDR3: CASSYSQGMGGYTF; DNA: TGTGCCAGCAGTTACTCGCAGGGGATGGGTGGCTACACCTTC
J: TRBJ2-3; length: 12; V: TRBV5-5; size: .; D: .; CDR3: CASSFGSDTQYF; DNA: TGTGCCAGCAGCTTTGGGTCGGATACGCAGTATTTT
J: TRBJ2-5; length: 13; V: TRBV5-1; size: .; D: TRBD1; CDR3: CASRATGGETQYF; DNA: TGCGCCAGCAGAGCTACAGGGGGAGAGACCCAGTACTTC
J: TRBJ2-1; length: 16; V: TRBV5-1; size: .; D: .; CDR3: CASSLRAEEADNEQFF; DNA: TGCGCCAGCAGCTTGCGGGCGGAGGAGGCCGACAATGAGCAGTTCTTC
J: TRBJ1-6; length: 16; V: TRBV27; size: .; D: TRBD1; CDR3: CASSLGTGGFNSPLHF; DNA: TGTGCCAGCAGTTTGGGGACAGGGGGCTTTAATTCACCCCTCCACTTT
J: TRBJ2-1; length: 16; V: TRBV5-1; size: .; D: TRBD1; CDR3: CASSPSSGQLVNEQFF; DNA: TGCGCCAGCAGCCCCTCCTCGGGACAGCTAGTCAATGAGCAGTTCTTC
J: TRBJ2-7; length: 14; V: TRBV7-2; size: .; D: TRBD1; CDR3: CASGPGTGFSEQYF; DNA: TGTGCCAGCGGCCCCGGGACAGGGTTTAGCGAGCAGTACTTC
J: TRBJ2-3; length: 11; V: TRBV29-1; size: .; D: .; CDR3: CSASGPDTQYF; DNA: TGCAGCGCCTCGGGCCCAGATACGCAGTATTTT
J: TRBJ2-7; length: 14; V: TRBV7-2; size: .; D: TRBD2; CDR3: CASSLSGGPYEQYF; DNA: TGTGCCAGCAGCTTAAGCGGGGGCCCCTACGAGCAGTACTTC
J: TRBJ1-2; length: 16; V: TRBV4-2; size: once; D: .; CDR3: CASSQDSVPAGKGYTF; DNA: TGTGCCAGCAGCCAAGATAGCGTACCGGCGGGTAAGGGCTACACCTTC